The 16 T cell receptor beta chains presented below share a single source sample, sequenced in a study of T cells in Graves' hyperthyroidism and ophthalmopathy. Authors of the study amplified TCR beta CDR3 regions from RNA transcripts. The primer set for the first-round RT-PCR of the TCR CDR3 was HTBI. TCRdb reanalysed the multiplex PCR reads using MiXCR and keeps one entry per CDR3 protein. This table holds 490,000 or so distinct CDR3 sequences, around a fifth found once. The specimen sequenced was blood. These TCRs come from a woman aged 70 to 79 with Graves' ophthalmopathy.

The chain's CDR3 is CASSLALGSRADTQYF. CDR3 sequence (DNA): TGTGCCAGCAGCTTAGCTCTTGGCAGCAGGGCAGATACGCAGTATTTT. The chain is built from TRBV11-1 and TRBJ2-3; TRBD1 is a possible D gene (5 bases). The CDR3 consists of 16 residues. In germline, CDR1 is SGHAT, CDR2 FQDESV (reference sequence). Trimming removed 0 bases from V and 4 bases from J, with 14 bases in between.

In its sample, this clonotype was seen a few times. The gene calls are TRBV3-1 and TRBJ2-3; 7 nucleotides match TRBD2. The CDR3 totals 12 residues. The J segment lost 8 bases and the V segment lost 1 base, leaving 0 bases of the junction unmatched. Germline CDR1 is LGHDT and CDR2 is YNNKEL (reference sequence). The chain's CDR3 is CASSQVAGTQYF. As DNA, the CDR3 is TGTGCCAGCAGCCAAGTAGCGGGTACGCAGTATTTT.

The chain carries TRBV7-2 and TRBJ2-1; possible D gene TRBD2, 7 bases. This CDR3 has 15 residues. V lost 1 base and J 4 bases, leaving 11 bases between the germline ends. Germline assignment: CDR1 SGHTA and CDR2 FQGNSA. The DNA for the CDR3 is TGTGCCAGCAGCTTAGAGGGGGGGGGGTACAATGAGCAGTTCTTC. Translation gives CASSLEGGGYNEQFF.

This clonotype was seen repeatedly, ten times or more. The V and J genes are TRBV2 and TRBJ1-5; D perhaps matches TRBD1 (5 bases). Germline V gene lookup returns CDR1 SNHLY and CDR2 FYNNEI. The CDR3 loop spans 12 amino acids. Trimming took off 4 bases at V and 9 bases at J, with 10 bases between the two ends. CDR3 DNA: TGTGCCAGCAGTGTGGGGGGTGGGCCCCAGCATTTT. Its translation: CASSVGGGPQHF.

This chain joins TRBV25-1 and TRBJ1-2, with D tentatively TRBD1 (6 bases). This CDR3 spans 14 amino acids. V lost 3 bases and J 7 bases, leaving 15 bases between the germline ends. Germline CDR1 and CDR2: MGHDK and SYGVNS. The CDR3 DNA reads TGTGCCAGCAGTGACCCACAGGGTATGGGTGGCTACACCTTC. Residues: CASSDPQGMGGYTF.

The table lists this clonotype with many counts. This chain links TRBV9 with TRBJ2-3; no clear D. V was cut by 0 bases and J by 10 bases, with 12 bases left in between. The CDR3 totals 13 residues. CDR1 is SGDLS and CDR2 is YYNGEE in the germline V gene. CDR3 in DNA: TGTGCCAGCAGCGTAGAGAGCTCTACTCCGCAGTATTTT. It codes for CASSVESSTPQYF.

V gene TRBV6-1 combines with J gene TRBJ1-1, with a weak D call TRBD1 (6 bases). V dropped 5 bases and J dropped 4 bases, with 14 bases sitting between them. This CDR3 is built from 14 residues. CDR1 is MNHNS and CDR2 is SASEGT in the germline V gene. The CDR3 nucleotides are TGTGCCAGCAGTCCCCGGCAGGGGATCACTGAAGCTTTCTTT. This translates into CASSPRQGITEAFF.

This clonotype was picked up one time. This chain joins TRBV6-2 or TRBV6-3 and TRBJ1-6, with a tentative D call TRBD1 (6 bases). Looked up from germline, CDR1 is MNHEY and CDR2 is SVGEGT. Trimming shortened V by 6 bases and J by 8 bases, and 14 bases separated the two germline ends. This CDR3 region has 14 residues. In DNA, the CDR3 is TGTGCCAGCAGCTGGACAGCAACCTATTCACCCCTCCACTTT. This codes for CASSWTATYSPLHF.

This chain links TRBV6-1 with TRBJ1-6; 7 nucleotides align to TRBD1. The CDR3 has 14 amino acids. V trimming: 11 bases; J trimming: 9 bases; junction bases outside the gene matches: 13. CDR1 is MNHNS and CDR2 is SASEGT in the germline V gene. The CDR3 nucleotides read TGTGCCCACTCGGGGCAGGGGGGAAGTTCACCCCTCCACTTT. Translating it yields CAHSGQGGSSPLHF.

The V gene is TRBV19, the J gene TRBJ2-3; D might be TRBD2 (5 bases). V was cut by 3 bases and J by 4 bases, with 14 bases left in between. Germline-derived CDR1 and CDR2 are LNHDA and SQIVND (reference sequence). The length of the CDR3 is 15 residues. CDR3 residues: CASSIYEGFADTQYF. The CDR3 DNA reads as TGTGCCAGTAGTATCTATGAGGGTTTCGCAGATACGCAGTATTTT.

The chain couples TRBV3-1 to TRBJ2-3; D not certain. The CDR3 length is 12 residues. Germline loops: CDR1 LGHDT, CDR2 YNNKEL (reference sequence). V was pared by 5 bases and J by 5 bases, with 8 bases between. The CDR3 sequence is CASSYRGDTQYF. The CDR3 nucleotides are TGTGCCAGCAGCTACCGAGGAGATACGCAGTATTTT.

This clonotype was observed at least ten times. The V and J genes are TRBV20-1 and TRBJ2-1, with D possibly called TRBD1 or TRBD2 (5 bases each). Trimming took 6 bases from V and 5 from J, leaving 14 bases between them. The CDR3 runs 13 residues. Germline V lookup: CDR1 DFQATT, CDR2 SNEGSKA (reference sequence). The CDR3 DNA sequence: TGCAGTGCCCCCCGAGGGACCCACAATGAGCAGTTCTTC. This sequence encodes CSAPRGTHNEQFF.

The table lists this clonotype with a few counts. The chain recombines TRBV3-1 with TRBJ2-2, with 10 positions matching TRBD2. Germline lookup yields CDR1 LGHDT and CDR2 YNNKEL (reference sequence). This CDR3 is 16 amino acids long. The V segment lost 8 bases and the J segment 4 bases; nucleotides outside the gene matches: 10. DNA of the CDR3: TGTGCCAGCGGGGAAGCGGGAGGGCCTATCACCGGGGAGCTGTTTTTT. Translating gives CASGEAGGPITGELFF.

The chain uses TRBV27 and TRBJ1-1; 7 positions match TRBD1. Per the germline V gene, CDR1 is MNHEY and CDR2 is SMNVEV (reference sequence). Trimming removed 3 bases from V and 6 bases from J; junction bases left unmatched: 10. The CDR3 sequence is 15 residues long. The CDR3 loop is CASSFSRGTPSEAFF. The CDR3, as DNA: TGTGCCAGCAGTTTCTCCAGGGGGACCCCCTCTGAAGCTTTCTTT.

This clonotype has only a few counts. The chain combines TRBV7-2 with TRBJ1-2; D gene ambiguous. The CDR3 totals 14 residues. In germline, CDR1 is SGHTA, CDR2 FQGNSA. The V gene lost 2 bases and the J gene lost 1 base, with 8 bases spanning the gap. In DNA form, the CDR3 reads TGTGCCAGCAGCTTATCCAGACTTAACTATGGCTACACCTTC. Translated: CASSLSRLNYGYTF.

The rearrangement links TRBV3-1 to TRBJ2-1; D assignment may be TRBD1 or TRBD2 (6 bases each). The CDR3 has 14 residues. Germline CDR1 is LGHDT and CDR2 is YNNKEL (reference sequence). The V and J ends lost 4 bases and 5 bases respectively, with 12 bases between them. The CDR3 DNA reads TGTGCCAGCAGCCCCTCTGGGGGGCACAATGAGCAGTTCTTC. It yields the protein CASSPSGGHNEQFF.